The 24 T cell receptor beta chains reported below all come from one sample, sequenced in a study of blood T cells in healthy people across ages. Next came a second PCR, run for roughly 7 to 12 cycles, which used a sample-barcoded 5' primer along with a J-beta primer mix. TCRdb re-derived calls from the 5' RACE reads in MiXCR, one entry per CDR3 protein. The data show under 850,000 distinct CDR3 sequences, approximately 35% seen once. Sequenced input: blood. The receptors here all came from a man younger than 35 in good health.

The chain couples TRBV6-2 or TRBV6-3 to TRBJ2-7; no firm D call. Per germline, CDR1 MNHEY and CDR2 SVGEGT. V shed 4 bases and J shed 6 bases, with 10 bases lying between them. The CDR3 sequence is 12 residues long. The CDR3, as DNA: TGTGCCAGCAGTTTGAATAGCTTCGAGCAGTACTTC. Its translation is CASSLNSFEQYF.

This rearrangement joins TRBV20-1 to TRBJ1-1; 7 bases match TRBD1. Trimming took 5 bases from V and 1 from J; bases not matched to a gene: 10. This CDR3 comprises 15 residues. CDR1 and CDR2 from the germline V gene are DFQATT and SNEGSKA (reference sequence). The CDR3 nucleotides are TGCAGTGCTCCCCAGCGGGCAGGGGGGAACACTGAAGCTTTCTTT. Its translation is CSAPQRAGGNTEAFF.

This clonotype occurred many times. The J gene is TRBJ2-7, the V gene TRBV4-2, with 9 bases matching TRBD2. V trimming: 4 bases; J trimming: 5 bases; junction bases outside the gene matches: 6. The germline V gene has CDR1 LGHNA and CDR2 YNFKEQ. This CDR3 has 14 residues. The CDR3 region has the DNA TGTGCCAGCAGCCCGACTAGCGGCGGTAACGAGCAGTACTTC. Translated, it gives CASSPTSGGNEQYF.

This clonotype was counted between two and nine times. The J gene is TRBJ2-3, the V gene TRBV10-3, with 9 bases lining up with TRBD1. Germline V CDR1 and CDR2: ENHRY, SYGVKD. The CDR3 length is 15 residues. Trimming cost V 2 bases and J 4 bases; bases outside gene matches: 4. CDR3 DNA: TGTGCCATCAGTGAGCCCGACAGGGGGGCAGATACGCAGTATTTT. Translation gives CAISEPDRGADTQYF.

The genes are TRBV10-3 and TRBJ2-1; D assignment may be TRBD1 or TRBD2 (5 bases each). The J call is uncertain, as TRBJ2-7 better fits the DNA end. CDR3 size: 16 residues. The germline V gene encodes CDR1 ENHRY and CDR2 SYGVKD. The CDR3 nucleotides are TGTGCCATCAGTGGGTCGACCAGGGCGAGGGGCAATGAGCAGTACTTC. Translating it yields CAISGSTRARGNEQYF.

This clonotype showed up many times. The rearrangement joins TRBV4-3 to TRBJ2-1; 7 bases are a match to TRBD1. CDR3 size: 15 residues. Germline V CDR1 and CDR2: LGHNA, YSLEER. Trimming at V came to 0 bases and at J to 6 bases, leaving 5 bases not matched to a gene. As DNA, the CDR3 is TGCGCCAGCAGCCAAGAACGACAGGGTTCCAATGAGCAGTTCTTC. The encoded protein is CASSQERQGSNEQFF.

This clonotype came up a few times. DNA of the CDR3: TGTGCTAGTGGTTTCCACGTTGGCGGTAACACTGAAGCTTTCTTT. This codes for CASGFHVGGNTEAFF. The chain is built from TRBV12-5 and TRBJ1-1; the D is unclear. Trimming cost V 3 bases and J 2 bases, with 13 bases left between them. The germline V gene has CDR1 LGHNT and CDR2 FRNRAP. This CDR3 comprises 15 residues.

The V and J genes are TRBV6-2 or TRBV6-3 and TRBJ1-1; no reliable D call. CDR1 MNHEY and CDR2 SVGEGT come from the germline V gene. Trimming shortened V by 6 bases and J by 0 bases, and 17 bases separated the two germline ends. The CDR3 runs to 16 residues. Here the CDR3 reads CASSLQPVLMNTEAFF. Here the CDR3 DNA reads TGTGCCAGCAGCCTTCAGCCGGTTTTAATGAACACTGAAGCTTTCTTT.

In the case of this clonotype: A much larger clone lies one base from this, so it may be a read error. This rearrangement joins TRBV29-1 to TRBJ2-1; TRBD1 is a possible D gene (5 bases). Matching the DNA end better, TRBJ2-7 makes the J call doubtful. Germline values: CDR1 SQVTM, CDR2 ANQGSEA. This CDR3 is built from 12 residues. The CDR3 DNA follows: TGCAGCGTTGGACAGACATACAATGAGCAGTACTTC. This gives the protein CSVGQTYNEQYF.

This chain joins TRBV28 and TRBJ2-5; D is undetermined. V lost 4 bases and J lost 4, with 16 bases in between. Germline lookup yields CDR1 MDHEN and CDR2 SYDVKM. The CDR3 length is 15 residues. The CDR3 bases are TGTGCCAGCAGTTCCCCCCCGTATAAGGGAGAGACCCAGTACTTC. Residues: CASSSPPYKGETQYF. The full variable domain, in which reference TRBV28 and TRBJ2-5 provide the parts outside the CDR3, is DVKVTQSSRYLVKRTGEKVFLECVQDMDHENMFWYRQDPGLGLRLIYFSYDVKMKEKGDIPEGYSVSREKKERFSLILESASTNQTSMYLCASSSPPYKGETQYFGPGTRLLVL.

This clonotype was counted only a few times. The chain links TRBV20-1 to TRBJ2-1; D perhaps matches TRBD1 (5 bases). From germline, CDR1 is DFQATT and CDR2 SNEGSKA (reference sequence). The CDR3 is 14 amino acids. V was clipped by 3 bases and J by 6 bases, with 15 bases between them. CDR3: CSASVQGLSNEQFF. CDR3 coding DNA: TGCAGTGCTAGCGTGCAGGGTCTTTCCAATGAGCAGTTCTTC.

This clonotype was seen repeatedly, ten times or more. This chain uses TRBV5-1 with TRBJ2-1; D might be TRBD2 (6 bases). CDR3 length equals 16 residues. Germline V gene data show CDR1 as SGHRS and CDR2 as YFSETQ. The V and J ends lost 2 bases and 0 bases respectively, with 12 bases between them. CDR3 DNA sequence: TGCGCCAGCAGCTTTAGCGGATCGAGCTCCTACAATGAGCAGTTCTTC. This codes for CASSFSGSSSYNEQFF.

This chain uses TRBV4-2 with TRBJ2-1, with D perhaps matching TRBD2 (6 bases). The CDR3 runs to 15 residues. The germline gives CDR1 LGHNA, CDR2 YNFKEQ. V was cut by 0 bases and J by 7 bases, with 13 bases left in between. The CDR3 region has the DNA TGTGCCAGCAGCCAAGAGCGGAGGAGGGTTAATGAGCAGTTCTTC. Translation: CASSQERRRVNEQFF.

There are a few counts of this clonotype. This chain joins TRBV4-3 and TRBJ1-2, with D perhaps matching TRBD1 (5 bases). V gave up 1 base and J gave up 3 bases, with 12 bases separating them. Germline values: CDR1 LGHNA, CDR2 YSLEER. There are 15 residues in the CDR3. The CDR3, as DNA: TGCGCCAGCAGCCAAGTTCCAGGGATCGACTATGGCTACACCTTC. This gives the protein CASSQVPGIDYGYTF.

This chain joins TRBV5-1 and TRBJ1-1; D gene ambiguous. The germline V and J ends were trimmed by 0 bases and 4 bases, with 10 bases remaining between them. CDR3 length equals 14 residues. CDR1 is SGHRS, CDR2 YFSETQ, per germline. CDR3 bases: TGCGCCAGCAGCTTGGGGGCAGGCCCCACTGAAGCTTTCTTT. It translates to CASSLGAGPTEAFF.

This clonotype was seen more than once but under ten times. The chain couples TRBV7-2 to TRBJ2-7; possibly TRBD1 for D (5 bases). CDR1 and CDR2 from the germline V gene are SGHTA and FQGNSA. The V gene lost 5 bases and the J gene lost 3 bases, with 11 bases spanning the gap. There are 13 residues in the CDR3. CDR3 in amino acids: CASSLPGIYEQYF. CDR3 nucleotides: TGTGCCAGCAGCCTACCAGGGATCTACGAGCAGTACTTC.

V and J are TRBV10-3 and TRBJ1-1; no reliable D call. Deletions cut 5 bases from V and 5 bases from J, with 18 bases between. The V gene's germline CDR1 is ENHRY and CDR2 SYGVKD. This CDR3 is 15 amino acids long. This CDR3 reads CAISWEGEGTTEAFF. The CDR3 bases are TGTGCCATCAGTTGGGAGGGAGAGGGCACAACTGAAGCTTTCTTT.

The genes are TRBV20-1 and TRBJ2-1; possible D gene TRBD1, 6 bases. Germline CDR1 DFQATT, CDR2 SNEGSKA (reference sequence). V shed 0 bases and J shed 2 bases, with 11 bases lying between them. This CDR3 is built from 15 residues. The CDR3 DNA sequence: TGCAGTGCTAGAGATCAGGGGTCCCCCTACAATGAGCAGTTCTTC. The encoded protein is CSARDQGSPYNEQFF.

This sequence joins TRBV4-2 and TRBJ2-5; 7 bases align to TRBD1. The assigned J gene may be wrong: the sequence end matches TRBJ2-1 better. This CDR3 comprises 16 residues. The V gene's germline CDR1 is LGHNA and CDR2 YNFKEQ. CDR3 sequence reads: CASSQAPTGTQETQFF. CDR3 in DNA: TGTGCCAGCAGCCAAGCCCCGACAGGGACCCAAGAGACCCAGTTCTTC.

In its sample, this clonotype was seen a few times. The rearrangement links TRBV20-1 to TRBJ2-1; D is undetermined. This CDR3 is built from 10 residues. Germline V gene sequence: CDR1 DFQATT, CDR2 SNEGSKA (reference sequence). V was clipped by 0 bases and J by 14 bases, with 8 bases between them. CDR3 protein: CSARDGREFF. CDR3 nucleotides: TGCAGTGCTAGAGACGGTCGGGAGTTCTTC.

This clonotype was picked up a small number of times. The chain recombines TRBV12-3 or TRBV12-4 with TRBJ1-4, with 8 bases matching TRBD1. Trimming removed 2 bases from V and 5 bases from J; junction bases left unmatched: 4. CDR3 length: 15 amino acids. For the CDR3, the DNA is TGTGCCAGCAGTTTATCTTCAGGGGGCAATGAAAAACTGTTTTTT. It codes for CASSLSSGGNEKLFF.

This sequence joins TRBV9 and TRBJ1-1; D perhaps matches TRBD1 (5 bases). Germline V lookup: CDR1 SGDLS, CDR2 YYNGEE. This CDR3 is built from 15 residues. V lost 0 bases and J 2 bases, leaving 11 bases between the germline ends. CDR3 nucleotide sequence: TGTGCCAGCAGCGTAGATCCAGGGCGTAACACTGAAGCTTTCTTT. It encodes CASSVDPGRNTEAFF.

The chain uses TRBV29-1 and TRBJ1-2; 7 positions match TRBD1. Germline trimming cut 6 bases from V and 3 bases from J; bases unmatched to any gene: 10. The germline CDR1 and CDR2 sequences are SQVTM and ANQGSEA. CDR3 length: 14 amino acids. DNA for the CDR3: TGCAGCGTCTACCAGGCAGGGGGTTACTATGGCTACACCTTC. This encodes CSVYQAGGYYGYTF.

Comments on this clonotype: A single base separates this from a much larger clone, so it may be a read error. The chain is built from TRBV20-1 and TRBJ2-5; D possibly matches TRBD1 or TRBD2 (5 bases each). CDR1 and CDR2 (germline): DFQATT, SNEGSKA (reference sequence). The length of the CDR3 is 14 residues. Trimming pared 7 bases from V and 11 bases from J, leaving 26 bases between. The CDR3 nucleotides are TGCAGTGGTACAAGAAGTAAGGGGACCAATGAGCAGTACTTC. Amino acids: CSGTRSKGTNEQYF.